The clone carrying this TCR beta chain was observed a few times. As yet, its antigen is unknown. Reverse transcribing all isolated RNA meant expressed TCRB transcripts were sequenced. The assay was immunoSEQ multiplex PCR, and TCRdb's table has in-frame clones only and misses some. The table shows under 450,000 clones, with approximately 15% occurring only once. The record originates from a study of beta chain features in type 1 diabetes. Findings and limits, study-wide: Patients' naive, central memory and regulatory TCRB repertoires appeared more alike than those of healthy donors.

The ends were cut back, 0 bases at V and 7 bases at J, with 8 bases in the middle. Looked up from germline, CDR1 is SGHRS and CDR2 is YFSETQ. This CDR3 region has 13 residues. The rearrangement uses TRBV5-1 and TRBJ2-1; D not certain. The sample was naive CD4+ T cells from blood. This sequence was found in a man aged 25 to 45 in good health. The CDR3 DNA reads as TGCGCCAGCAGCTTGGCAACAAGTAATGAGCAGTTCTTC. Translating it yields CASSLATSNEQFF.